Presented here are 17 T cell receptor beta chains from one specimen sequenced in a study of cytomegalovirus exposure and HLA in healthy donors. In the PCR, 60 Vbeta and 13 Jbeta primers were used. Clones were read by immunoSEQ multiplex PCR, and TCRdb kept only the in-frame ones, dropping some. Among under 150,000 clones listed, around 77% were seen once. Sequencing input: PBMCs. The receptors stem from a woman aged 50 to 65 in good health and CMV-seronegative.

The chain combines TRBV5-1 with TRBJ2-1; unclear D gene. Per the germline V gene, CDR1 is SGHRS and CDR2 is YFSETQ. V was shortened by 3 bases and J by 7 bases, with 14 bases between the two germline ends. CDR3 length equals 14 residues. CDR3 residues: CASSSPRLENEQFF. The CDR3 region has the DNA TGCGCCAGCAGCTCCCCTAGATTAGAAAATGAGCAGTTCTTC.

This clone came up a few times. The V call is TRBV6-5, the J call TRBJ2-1; 11 bases match TRBD2. The CDR3 contains 16 residues. Germline lookup yields CDR1 MNHEY and CDR2 SVGAGI. The V segment lost 0 bases and the J segment 10 bases; nucleotides outside the gene matches: 8. CDR3 nucleotides: TGTGCCAGCAGTTACTCGTTGGGAGCTAGCGGGAGGGAGCAGTTCTTC. This sequence encodes CASSYSLGASGREQFF.

The chain is built from TRBV5-4 and TRBJ2-3, with TRBD2 identical over 11 bases. The CDR3 totals 15 residues. Trimming removed 4 bases from V and 4 bases from J; junction bases left unmatched: 5. CDR1 is SGHNT and CDR2 is YYREEE in the germline V gene (reference sequence). Written as DNA, the CDR3 is TGTGCCAGCAGCATTCTAGCGGGAGGTCCAGATACGCAGTATTTT. Translated, it gives CASSILAGGPDTQYF.

V and J are TRBV25-1 and TRBJ1-1, with 9 bases aligning to TRBD1. CDR3 length equals 13 residues. Germline trimming cut 8 bases from V and 6 bases from J; bases unmatched to any gene: 7. CDR1 is MGHDK, CDR2 SYGVNS, per germline. CDR3 protein: CASRDRAIPEAFF. CDR3 nucleotide sequence: TGTGCCAGCCGGGACAGGGCGATCCCTGAAGCTTTCTTT.

V usage is TRBV4-3 and J usage is TRBJ2-5; D unresolved. This CDR3 contains 14 residues. V shed 0 bases and J shed 5 bases, with 10 bases lying between them. Germline V CDR1 and CDR2: LGHNA, YSLEER. The chain's CDR3 is CASSQESGRETQYF. CDR3 sequence (DNA): TGCGCCAGCAGCCAAGAATCTGGCAGGGAGACCCAGTACTTC.

The chain carries TRBV7-9 and TRBJ2-5; unclear D gene. This CDR3 has 15 residues. Germline V gene data show CDR1 as SEHNR and CDR2 as FQNEAQ (reference sequence). V was clipped by 11 bases and J by 1 base, with 20 bases between them. For the CDR3, the DNA is TGTGCCGCAGCCTCTATGGCAGGCCCCCAAGAGACCCAGTACTTC. Its protein product is CAAASMAGPQETQYF. Combining the CDR3 with reference TRBV7-9 and TRBJ2-5 gives the whole variable domain DTGVSQNPRHKITKRGQNVTFRCDPISEHNRLYWYRQTLGQGPEFLTYFQNEAQLEKSRLLSDRFSAERPKGSFSTLEIQRTEQGDSAMYLCAAASMAGPQETQYFGPGTRLLVL.

The chain couples TRBV28 to TRBJ2-7; D is undetermined. From germline, CDR1 is MDHEN and CDR2 SYDVKM. This CDR3 spans 16 amino acids. Deletions cut 3 bases from V and 2 bases from J, with 17 bases between. The CDR3 loop is CASSFGGQAIAYEQYF. CDR3 sequence (DNA): TGTGCCAGCAGTTTTGGTGGGCAGGCGATAGCCTACGAGCAGTACTTC. Full variable domain (rest looked up from reference TRBV28 and TRBJ2-7): DVKVTQSSRYLVKRTGEKVFLECVQDMDHENMFWYRQDPGLGLRLIYFSYDVKMKEKGDIPEGYSVSREKKERFSLILESASTNQTSMYLCASSFGGQAIAYEQYFGPGTRLTVT.

V gene TRBV7-9 combines with J gene TRBJ2-7; TRBD1 agrees at 9 bases. The J segment lost 6 bases and the V segment lost 1 base, leaving 4 bases of the junction unmatched. Germline CDR1 SEHNR, CDR2 FQNEAQ (reference sequence). This CDR3 is 14 amino acids long. CDR3 DNA: TGTGCCAGCAGCTTAGATGGGACAGGGAGCGAGCAGTACTTC. Its protein is CASSLDGTGSEQYF.

This clone was found a few times. This chain uses TRBV7-9 with TRBJ1-4, with D possibly matching TRBD1 (6 bases). Between the trimmed V and J ends, which lost 5 bases and 0 bases, there was a span of 13 bases. The CDR3 runs to 16 residues. CDR1 and CDR2 (germline): SEHNR, FQNEAQ (reference sequence). CDR3 DNA sequence: TGTGCCAGCAGCCCCTGGACAGTTGCAACTAATGAAAAACTGTTTTTT. Its protein product is CASSPWTVATNEKLFF.

The V call is TRBV6-6, the J call TRBJ2-7; D is unclear. V was clipped by 0 bases and J by 3 bases, with 12 bases between them. There are 15 residues in the CDR3. Germline loops: CDR1 MNHNY, CDR2 SVGAGI (reference sequence). The CDR3 here is CASSYSAEQGYEQYF. CDR3 bases: TGTGCCAGCAGTTACTCTGCGGAACAAGGCTACGAGCAGTACTTC.

The chain employs TRBV19 and TRBJ2-7, with 7 positions matching TRBD1. The V gene's germline CDR1 is LNHDA and CDR2 SQIVND (reference sequence). The ends lost 9 bases at V and 6 bases at J; junction bases unmatched: 11. The CDR3 has 13 residues. CDR3 in amino acids: CASLLGTACEQYV. CDR3 DNA: TGTGCCAGCCTCCTAGGGACAGCCTGCGAGCAGTACGTC.

The chain employs TRBV11-2 and TRBJ2-5; 10 bases fit TRBD2. The CDR3 loop spans 16 amino acids. Germline CDR1 is SGHAT and CDR2 is FQNNGV. The junction had 6 bases not matched to a gene; V was cut back by 0 bases and J by 5 bases. CDR3 in DNA: TGTGCCAGCAGCTTAGATCGGAGCGGGAGGGGCGAGACCCAGTACTTC. Its translation is CASSLDRSGRGETQYF.

The chain is built from TRBV7-3 and TRBJ2-5, with TRBD2 matching 12 bases. Germline assignment: CDR1 SGHTA and CDR2 FQGTGA. With V trimmed by 5 bases and J by 3 bases, 16 bases remained unmatched. The CDR3 extends over 19 amino acids. In DNA, the CDR3 is TGTGCCAGCAGCCCTCGTCGGAGGGGGCTAGCGGGAGGGGAAGAGACCCAGTACTTC. Amino acids: CASSPRRRGLAGGEETQYF. Full variable domain (missing parts from reference TRBV7-3 and TRBJ2-5): GAGVSQTPSNKVTEKGKYVELRCDPISGHTALYWYRQSLGQGPEFLIYFQGTGAADDSGLPNDRFFAVRPEGSVSTLKIQRTERGDSAVYLCASSPRRRGLAGGEETQYFGPGTRLLVL.

The chain uses TRBV6-5 and TRBJ1-5; 7 nucleotides line up with TRBD1. V dropped 4 bases and J dropped 1; count of bases not matched to a gene: 4. The CDR3 sequence is 15 residues long. In germline, CDR1 is MNHEY, CDR2 SVGAGI. CDR3 region: CASSLTTGSNQPQHF. In DNA, the CDR3 is TGTGCCAGCAGTTTAACGACAGGGAGCAATCAGCCCCAGCATTTT.

This clone was picked up a small number of times. The chain joins TRBV6-5 to TRBJ1-1, with a tentative D call TRBD1 (5 bases). The CDR3 has 15 residues. Germline CDR1 and CDR2: MNHEY and SVGAGI. V lost 7 bases and J lost 4, with 19 bases in between. The CDR3 bases are TGTGCCAGCACTCCCCAACGGGGGGTCGCCACTGAAGCTTTCTTT. This gives the protein CASTPQRGVATEAFF.

The chain employs TRBV19 and TRBJ1-2; D call uncertain. The V gene lost 8 bases and the J gene lost 8 bases, with 6 bases spanning the gap. Germline-derived CDR1 and CDR2 are LNHDA and SQIVND (reference sequence). The CDR3 contains 9 residues. CDR3 region: CASGQGYTF. The CDR3 region has the DNA TGTGCCAGTGGTCAGGGCTACACCTTC.

The table lists this clone with a few counts. The CDR3 sequence is CASSQTGWGTEAFF. The CDR3 DNA reads TGCGCCAGCAGCCAAACAGGCTGGGGAACTGAAGCTTTCTTT. The rearrangement joins TRBV4-1 to TRBJ1-1; a possible D gene is TRBD1 (5 bases). The CDR3 covers 14 residues. CDR1 and CDR2 from the germline V gene are MGHRA and YSYEKL. V shed 2 bases and J shed 5 bases, with 12 bases lying between them.